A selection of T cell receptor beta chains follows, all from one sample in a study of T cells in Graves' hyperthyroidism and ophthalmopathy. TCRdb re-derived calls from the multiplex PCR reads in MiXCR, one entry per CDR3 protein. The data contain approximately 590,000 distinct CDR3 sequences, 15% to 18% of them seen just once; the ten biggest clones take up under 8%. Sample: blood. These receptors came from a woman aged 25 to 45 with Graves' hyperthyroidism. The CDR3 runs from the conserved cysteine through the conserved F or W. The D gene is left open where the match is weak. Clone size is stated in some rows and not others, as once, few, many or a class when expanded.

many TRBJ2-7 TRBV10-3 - CAIRNSYEQYF TGTGCCATCAGAAATAGCTACGAGCAGTACTTC
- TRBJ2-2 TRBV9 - CASSVSRQGRHTGELFF TGTGCCAGCAGCGTATCTAGGCAGGGGCGACATACCGGGGAGCTGTTTTTT
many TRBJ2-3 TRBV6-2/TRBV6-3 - CASSSDKATVRADTQYF TGTGCCAGCAGTTCCGACAAGGCTACCGTGAGGGCAGATACGCAGTATTTT
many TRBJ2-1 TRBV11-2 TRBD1 CASSLQQGALYEQFF TGTGCCAGCAGCTTACAGCAGGGGGCCTTGTATGAGCAGTTCTTC
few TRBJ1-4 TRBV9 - CASSVMGVGDEKLFF TGTGCCAGCAGCGTGATGGGGGTGGGGGATGAAAAACTGTTTTTT
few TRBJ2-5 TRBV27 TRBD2 CASSSTGLAETQYF TGTGCCAGCAGTTCCACGGGACTAGCTGAGACCCAGTACTTC
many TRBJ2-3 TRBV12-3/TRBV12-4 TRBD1 CASSLRTGVGTDTQYF TGTGCCAGCAGTCTGAGGACAGGGGTGGGCACAGATACGCAGTATTTT
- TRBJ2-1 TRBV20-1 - CSAHPTGRIYNEQFF TGCAGTGCCCATCCGACGGGACGGATCTACAATGAGCAGTTCTTC
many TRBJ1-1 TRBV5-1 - CASSPPGRLNTEAFF TGCGCCAGCAGCCCCCCGGGACGGTTGAACACTGAAGCTTTCTTT
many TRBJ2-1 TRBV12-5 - CASGLPSVAAHYNEQFF TGTGCTAGTGGTTTGCCCTCTGTAGCGGCCCACTACAATGAGCAGTTCTTC
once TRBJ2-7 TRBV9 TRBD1 CASSANRGFYEQYF TGTGCCAGCAGCGCCAACAGGGGGTTTTACGAGCAGTACTTC
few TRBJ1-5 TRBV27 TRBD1 CASSPGTGWWPQHF TGTGCCAGCAGCCCCGGGACAGGTTGGTGGCCCCAGCATTTT
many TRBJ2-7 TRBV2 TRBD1 CASKYTGTGSYEQYF TGTGCCAGCAAATACACCGGGACAGGCTCCTACGAGCAGTACTTC
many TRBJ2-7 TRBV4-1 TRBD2 CASSPRGSGIPYEQYF TGCGCCAGCAGCCCTCGGGGTAGCGGGATTCCCTACGAGCAGTACTTC
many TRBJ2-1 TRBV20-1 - CSARRNDNEQFF TGCAGTGCTAGAAGGAACGACAATGAGCAGTTCTTC
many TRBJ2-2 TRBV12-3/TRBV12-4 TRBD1 CASSKTGTVNTGELFF TGTGCCAGCAGCAAGACAGGGACGGTGAACACCGGGGAGCTGTTTTTT
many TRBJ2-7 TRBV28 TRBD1 CASSARGTGGGEQYF TGTGCCAGCAGTGCCCGGGGGACAGGGGGCGGTGAGCAGTACTTC
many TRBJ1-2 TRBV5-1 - CASSPVQTYGYTF TGCGCCAGCAGCCCAGTACAGACCTATGGCTACACCTTC
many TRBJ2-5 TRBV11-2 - CASSLDIGQFGETQYF TGTGCCAGCAGCTTAGATATCGGACAGTTCGGGGAGACCCAGTACTTC
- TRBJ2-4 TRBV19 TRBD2 CASSSEELAGGNIQYF TGTGCCAGTAGTAGCGAAGAACTAGCGGGAGGAAACATTCAGTACTTC
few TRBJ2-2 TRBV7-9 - CASSTPWSANTGELFF TGTGCCAGCAGCACACCGTGGAGCGCGAACACCGGGGAGCTGTTTTTT
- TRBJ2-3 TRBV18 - CASSPQRSSTDTQYF TGTGCCAGCTCACCGCAGCGGTCCAGCACAGATACGCAGTATTTT
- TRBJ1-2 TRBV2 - CASLPTYIPNYGYTF TGTGCCAGCCTTCCGACTTATATCCCAAACTATGGCTACACCTTC
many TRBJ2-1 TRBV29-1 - CSVRQGSSSYNEQFF TGCAGCGTTCGCCAGGGTTCGAGCTCCTACAATGAGCAGTTCTTC
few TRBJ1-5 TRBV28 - CASSLPTILGGQPQHF TGTGCCAGCAGTTTACCCACCATATTAGGGGGTCAGCCCCAGCATTTT
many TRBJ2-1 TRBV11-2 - CASSLPAWDEQFF TGTGCCAGCAGCTTGCCCGCTTGGGATGAGCAGTTCTTC